This T cell receptor (beta chain) was captured in a study of beta chain features in type 1 diabetes. For the study at large: Cell yields, age and gender were similar between patients and healthy donors.

Study conclusions and caveats: Type 1 diabetes patients had moderately but significantly shorter TCRB CDR3s in all four CD4+ subsets. PCR might favor shorter templates, equally in patients and controls.

Germline CDR1 and CDR2: SGHKS and YYEKEE (reference sequence). The CDR3 sequence is 14 residues long. With 0 bases removed from V and 9 bases from J, the gap between germline ends came to 10 bases. It was one heparinised blood draw, averaging around 120 mL, that each donor gave. Sorting that relied on CD45RO/CCR7/CD25/CD127/CD95/CD27 yielded CD4+ naive, central memory, regulatory and stem cell-like memory cells. This clone was seen only a few times. Its target is unknown. The sequenced template was cDNA made from the entire isolated RNA. Assay: immunoSEQ multiplex PCR; the TCRdb copy retains only in-frame clones and omits some. The top ten hold nearly 0.04% of the sample, which has over 650,000 clones, roughly 13% seen once.

The origin of this receptor is a young man with type 1 diabetes. The rearrangement uses TRBV5-5 and TRBJ1-6; weak D call: TRBD1 (6 bases). Material: naive CD4+ T cells from blood. The CDR3 DNA is TGTGCCAGCAGCTTGGAGGGGGGAAGTTCACCCCTCCACTTT. Amino acids: CASSLEGGSSPLHF.